These 12 T cell receptor beta chains share one sample of origin, sequenced in a study of cytomegalovirus exposure and HLA in healthy donors. With 60 Vbeta and 13 Jbeta primers, the PCR was carried out. Method: immunoSEQ multiplex PCR; TCRdb's copy keeps in-frame clones and lacks some. The data show some 69,000 clones, 70% to 85% seen once. The sample comprised PBMCs. The receptor set was obtained from a woman aged 30 to 39 in good health and CMV-seronegative.

This clone showed up just a few times. This chain links TRBV5-6 with TRBJ2-5, with 8 bases lining up with TRBD2. The junction had 9 bases not matched to a gene; V was cut back by 3 bases and J by 2 bases. Germline V gene data show CDR1 as SGHDT and CDR2 as YYEEEE. The CDR3 runs to 16 residues. CDR3 residues: CASSYQILAEQETQYF. For the CDR3, the DNA is TGTGCCAGCAGCTACCAGATACTAGCGGAGCAAGAGACCCAGTACTTC.

The rearrangement joins TRBV5-6 to TRBJ1-1; tentative D call: TRBD1 (5 bases). Germline V gene sequence: CDR1 SGHDT, CDR2 YYEEEE. CDR3 length: 16 amino acids. V was cut by 1 base and J by 2 bases, with 15 bases left in between. CDR3 amino acids: CASSLRARAVNTEAFF. DNA for the CDR3: TGTGCCAGCAGCTTGAGGGCCAGGGCCGTTAACACTGAAGCTTTCTTT.

V usage is TRBV30 and J usage is TRBJ1-6, with D possibly matching TRBD1 (6 bases). V was trimmed by 0 bases and J by 8 bases, leaving 11 bases between them. The CDR3 spans 14 residues. Germline V gene data show CDR1 as GTSNPN and CDR2 as SVGIG (reference sequence). CDR3 sequence (DNA): TGTGCCTGGAGTGTACTGGACAGAGATTCACCCCTCCACTTT. It translates to CAWSVLDRDSPLHF.

This clone occurred a few times. The chain employs TRBV5-1 and TRBJ1-4; D possibly corresponds to TRBD1 (6 bases). This CDR3 is 13 amino acids long. The V end lost 4 bases, the J end lost 8 bases, and 12 bases lay between the germline ends. Germline V CDR1 and CDR2: SGHRS, YFSETQ. CDR3 loop: CASSPGAGEKLFF. In DNA, the CDR3 is TGCGCCAGCAGCCCAGGGGCCGGAGAAAAACTGTTTTTT.

The rearrangement links TRBV7-9 to TRBJ2-2; TRBD1 matches 7 bases. The junction had 7 bases not matched to a gene; V was cut back by 4 bases and J by 8 bases. CDR1 is SEHNR and CDR2 is FQNEAQ in the germline V gene (reference sequence). This CDR3 is 14 amino acids long. The CDR3 sequence: CASSSQGVPGELFF. The CDR3 DNA reads as TGTGCCAGCAGCTCCCAGGGGGTACCGGGGGAGCTGTTTTTT.

This clone was seen only once. The chain has TRBV18 and TRBJ1-1; 7 bases line up with TRBD1. V lost 2 bases, J lost 5 bases, and 8 bases stayed unmatched. The CDR3 spans 15 residues. Germline V gives CDR1 KGHSH, CDR2 LQKENI. CDR3 DNA: TGTGCCAGCTCACCAACGGCAGGGGGAAATACTGAAGCTTTCTTT. Its translation: CASSPTAGGNTEAFF.

This clone has only a few counts. This chain uses TRBV6-1 with TRBJ1-2; 7 bases map to TRBD1. Germline V gene lookup returns CDR1 MNHNS and CDR2 SASEGT. With 3 bases clipped from V and 3 bases from J, the junction kept 1 base outside the gene matches. CDR3 length equals 13 residues. CDR3 sequence reads: CASSEQGDYGYTF. CDR3 coding DNA: TGTGCCAGCAGTGAGCAGGGGGACTATGGCTACACCTTC.

The rearrangement links TRBV11-2 to TRBJ1-2; 8 nucleotides agree with TRBD1. Losses at the gene ends were 1 base for V and 8 bases for J; bases not matched to a gene: 6. Germline CDR1 and CDR2: SGHAT and FQNNGV. The length of the CDR3 is 14 residues. CDR3 region: CASSLGQGAIGYTF. In DNA form, the CDR3 reads TGTGCCAGCAGCTTAGGGCAGGGGGCGATCGGCTACACCTTC.

This clone has just one count. The V gene is TRBV11-3, the J gene TRBJ1-1, with D tentatively TRBD1 (6 bases). Germline V CDR1 and CDR2: SGHNT, YENEEA. V lost 5 bases to trimming and J lost 7 bases, with 14 bases between them. The CDR3 length is 13 residues. CDR3 coding DNA: TGTGCCAGCAGCGTGGACAGTGAGGATGAAGCTTTCTTT. It encodes CASSVDSEDEAFF.

A single count supports this clone. The chain has TRBV28 and TRBJ1-1, with a weak D call TRBD1 (5 bases). V was trimmed by 3 bases and J by 5 bases, leaving 16 bases between them. The CDR3 extends over 15 amino acids. Germline lookup yields CDR1 MDHEN and CDR2 SYDVKM. Here the CDR3 DNA reads TGTGCCAGCAGTTTCGACCTAGGGGTAAAAACTGAAGCTTTCTTT. It yields the protein CASSFDLGVKTEAFF.

This clone was detected only once. The J gene is TRBJ1-3, the V gene TRBV5-1, with 9 bases fitting TRBD1. Trimming took 3 bases from V and 4 from J; bases not matched to a gene: 5. This CDR3 is 15 amino acids long. Germline V gene data show CDR1 as SGHRS and CDR2 as YFSETQ. CDR3 bases: TGCGCCAGCAGCTCCCCGGACAGGGGAGGAAACACCATATATTTT. Encoded protein: CASSSPDRGGNTIYF.

The V and J genes are TRBV6-1 and TRBJ2-3; unclear D gene. The length of the CDR3 is 14 residues. V was shortened by 3 bases and J by 2 bases, with 9 bases between the two germline ends. Per germline, CDR1 MNHNS and CDR2 SASEGT. Here the CDR3 reads CASSDRSLTDTQYF. CDR3 DNA sequence: TGTGCCAGCAGTGACAGATCCCTCACAGATACGCAGTATTTT.